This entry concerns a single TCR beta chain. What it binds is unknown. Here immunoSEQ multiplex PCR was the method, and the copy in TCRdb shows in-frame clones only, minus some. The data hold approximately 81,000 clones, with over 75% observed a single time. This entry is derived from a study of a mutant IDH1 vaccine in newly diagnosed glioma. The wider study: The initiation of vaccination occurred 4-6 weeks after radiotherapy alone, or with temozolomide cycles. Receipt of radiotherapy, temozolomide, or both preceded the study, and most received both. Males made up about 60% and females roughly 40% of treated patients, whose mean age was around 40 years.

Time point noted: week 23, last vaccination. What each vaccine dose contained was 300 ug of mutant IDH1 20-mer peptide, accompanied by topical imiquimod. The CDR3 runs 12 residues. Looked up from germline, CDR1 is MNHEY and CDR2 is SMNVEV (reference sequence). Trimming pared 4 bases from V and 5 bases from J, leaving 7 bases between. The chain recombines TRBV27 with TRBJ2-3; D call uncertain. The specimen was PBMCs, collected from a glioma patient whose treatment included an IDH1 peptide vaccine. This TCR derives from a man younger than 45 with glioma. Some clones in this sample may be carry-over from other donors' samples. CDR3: CASSSLGDTQYF. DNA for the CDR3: TGTGCCAGCAGTTCCCTGGGAGATACGCAGTATTTT.